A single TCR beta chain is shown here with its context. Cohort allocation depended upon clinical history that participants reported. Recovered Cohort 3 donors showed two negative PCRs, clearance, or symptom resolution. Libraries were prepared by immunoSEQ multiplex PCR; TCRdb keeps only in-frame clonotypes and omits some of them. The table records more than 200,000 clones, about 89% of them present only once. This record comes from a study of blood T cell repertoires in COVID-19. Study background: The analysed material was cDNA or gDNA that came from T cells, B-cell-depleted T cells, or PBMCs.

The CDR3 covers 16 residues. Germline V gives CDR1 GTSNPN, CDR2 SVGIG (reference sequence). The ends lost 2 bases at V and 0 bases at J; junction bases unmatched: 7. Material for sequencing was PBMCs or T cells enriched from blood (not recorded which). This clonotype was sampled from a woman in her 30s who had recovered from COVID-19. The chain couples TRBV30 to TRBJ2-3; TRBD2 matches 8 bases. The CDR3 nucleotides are TGTGCCTGGAGTACGTTTAAGCGGGGGAGCACAGATACGCAGTATTTT. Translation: CAWSTFKRGSTDTQYF.